This passage covers 21 T cell receptor beta chains from one sample sequenced in a study of T cell repertoires in ileal Crohn's disease. Assay: immunoSEQ multiplex PCR; the TCRdb copy retains only in-frame clones and omits some. The table includes tens of thousands of clones, around nine tenths detected once. Documented time point: neoterminal ileum biopsy at postoperative endoscopy, about 6 months after surgery. The sample taken for sequencing was ileal tissue. These receptors all stem from an adult with Crohn's disease.

The rearrangement joins TRBV5-1 to TRBJ1-4; D might be TRBD1 (6 bases). CDR1 and CDR2 (germline): SGHRS, YFSETQ. Deletions cut 3 bases from V and 8 bases from J, with 23 bases between. This CDR3 comprises 17 residues. The CDR3 DNA sequence: TGCGCCAGCAGCTCCCGAGGATACCGAGGGGGGGAAGAAAAACTGTTTTTT. Translating it yields CASSSRGYRGGEEKLFF.

V usage is TRBV28 and J usage is TRBJ1-1; D possibly corresponds to TRBD1 (5 bases). CDR1 and CDR2 (germline): MDHEN, SYDVKM. The V gene lost 5 bases and the J gene lost 2 bases, with 9 bases spanning the gap. The CDR3 has 13 amino acids. The CDR3 loop reads CASSRQINTEAFF. The CDR3 DNA reads as TGTGCCAGCAGTCGACAGATAAACACTGAAGCTTTCTTT.

V is TRBV27 and J is TRBJ1-6, with D possibly matching TRBD1 (6 bases). The CDR3 loop spans 14 amino acids. Trimming stripped 2 bases from V and 6 bases from J, with 8 bases between. Germline V gene sequence: CDR1 MNHEY, CDR2 SMNVEV (reference sequence). CDR3 sequence: CASSLRTANSPLHF. Written as DNA, the CDR3 is TGTGCCAGCAGTTTAAGGACAGCTAATTCACCCCTCCACTTT.

J is TRBJ2-2 and V is TRBV5-1, with a weak D call TRBD2 (6 bases). Looked up from germline, CDR1 is SGHRS and CDR2 is YFSETQ. CDR3 size: 14 residues. V was cut by 9 bases and J by 7 bases, with 19 bases left in between. This CDR3 reads CATGAGGRVGELFF. CDR3 in DNA: TGCGCCACCGGGGCTGGAGGGAGAGTCGGGGAGCTGTTTTTT.

A single count supports this clone. This sequence joins TRBV7-2 and TRBJ2-3, with TRBD1 as a possible D gene (5 bases). With 4 bases removed from V and 2 bases from J, the gap between germline ends came to 10 bases. The V gene's germline CDR1 is SGHTA and CDR2 FQGNSA. The CDR3 has 14 residues. CDR3 region: CASSYGAFTDTQYF. The CDR3 DNA reads as TGTGCCAGCAGCTATGGGGCTTTCACAGATACGCAGTATTTT.

The rearrangement links TRBV5-1 to TRBJ1-2, with 7 bases fitting TRBD1. V trimming: 4 bases; J trimming: 7 bases; junction bases outside the gene matches: 13. From germline, CDR1 is SGHRS and CDR2 YFSETQ. The CDR3 is made up of 15 amino acids. The CDR3 region is CASSPGQERGGGYTF. In DNA, the CDR3 is TGCGCCAGCAGCCCTGGACAGGAGAGGGGAGGTGGCTACACCTTC.

The chain has TRBV4-1 and TRBJ1-2; D is ambiguous. Germline-derived CDR1 and CDR2 are MGHRA and YSYEKL. V lost 1 base to trimming and J lost 7 bases, with 4 bases between them. The CDR3 totals 11 residues. CDR3 loop: CASSQGSGYTF. The CDR3 DNA reads TGCGCCAGCAGCCAAGGGAGTGGCTACACCTTC.

This chain links TRBV6-5 with TRBJ1-4; D gene uncertain. This CDR3 has 14 amino acids. V shed 6 bases and J shed 5 bases, with 13 bases lying between them. Per germline, CDR1 MNHEY and CDR2 SVGAGI. The CDR3 nucleotides are TGTGCCAGCAGCCGGGATTTAGGAAATGAAAAACTGTTTTTT. Translating gives CASSRDLGNEKLFF.

The genes are TRBV19 and TRBJ1-2, with no clear D. The germline gives CDR1 LNHDA, CDR2 SQIVND (reference sequence). The CDR3 covers 13 residues. Trimming stripped 0 bases from V and 7 bases from J, with 9 bases between. In DNA, the CDR3 is TGTGCCAGTAGTATAGATTTCACCAGTGGCTACACCTTC. It codes for CASSIDFTSGYTF. The complete variable domain, with remaining parts taken from reference TRBV19 and TRBJ1-2, reads DGGITQSPKYLFRKEGQNVTLSCEQNLNHDAMYWYRQDPGQGLRLIYYSQIVNDFQKGDIAEGYSVSREKKESFPLTVTSAQKNPTAFYLCASSIDFTSGYTFGSGTRLTVV.

V gene TRBV5-4 combines with J gene TRBJ1-4, with TRBD1 matching 10 bases. This CDR3 is 15 amino acids long. V dropped 0 bases and J dropped 5; count of bases not matched to a gene: 1. Per germline, CDR1 SGHNT and CDR2 YYREEE (reference sequence). CDR3 nucleotide sequence: TGTGCCAGCAGCTTGGCGGGACAGGGGAATGAAAAACTGTTTTTT. This gives the protein CASSLAGQGNEKLFF.

The chain carries TRBV6-1 and TRBJ2-6; D call uncertain. The CDR3 extends over 13 amino acids. CDR1 and CDR2 (germline): MNHNS, SASEGT. Trimming left V 7 bases short and J 0 bases short, with 4 bases between. CDR3 sequence reads: CASIISGANVLTF. The CDR3 coding sequence is TGTGCCAGCATCATCTCTGGGGCCAACGTCCTGACTTTC.

This chain links TRBV19 with TRBJ2-3; 10 bases map to TRBD1. Germline CDR1 is LNHDA and CDR2 is SQIVND (reference sequence). The CDR3 is 16 amino acids. V lost 6 bases, J lost 5 bases, and 11 bases stayed unmatched. CDR3 DNA sequence: TGTGCCAGTAGGGACCCCGGACAGGGGGTGCAAGATACGCAGTATTTT. Translating gives CASRDPGQGVQDTQYF. The variable domain in full, with the rest retrieved from reference TRBV19 and TRBJ2-3, is DGGITQSPKYLFRKEGQNVTLSCEQNLNHDAMYWYRQDPGQGLRLIYYSQIVNDFQKGDIAEGYSVSREKKESFPLTVTSAQKNPTAFYLCASRDPGQGVQDTQYFGPGTRLTVL.

The chain recombines TRBV6-5 with TRBJ1-3; D might be TRBD1 (6 bases). The germline gives CDR1 MNHEY, CDR2 SVGAGI. Trimming took off 0 bases at V and 3 bases at J, with 9 bases between the two ends. CDR3 size: 15 residues. In DNA form, the CDR3 reads TGTGCCAGCAGTTACTCCACAGGGTTTGGAAACACCATATATTTT. This codes for CASSYSTGFGNTIYF.

The chain recombines TRBV6-1 with TRBJ1-2, with 9 bases matching TRBD1. J lost 4 bases, V lost 3 bases, and 6 bases had no gene match. Germline V gene sequence: CDR1 MNHNS, CDR2 SASEGT. This CDR3 is built from 15 residues. The CDR3 here is CASSDDRTGVYGYTF. CDR3 in DNA: TGTGCCAGCAGTGACGACCGGACAGGGGTCTATGGCTACACCTTC.

This chain links TRBV29-1 with TRBJ1-1, with 9 positions matching TRBD1. The germline V gene has CDR1 SQVTM and CDR2 ANQGSEA. J gave up 4 bases and V 4 bases, and 7 bases lay outside the gene matches. The CDR3 has 14 amino acids. In DNA, the CDR3 is TGCAGCGTTGTACCCTCGACAGGGGGCACTGAAGCTTTCTTT. Protein sequence: CSVVPSTGGTEAFF.

CDR3: CASSFQGSNSPLHF. The DNA for the CDR3 is TGCGCCAGCAGCTTCCAGGGATCCAATTCACCCCTCCACTTT. The V and J genes are TRBV5-1 and TRBJ1-6; weak D call: TRBD1 (5 bases). V was shortened by 2 bases and J by 7 bases, with 10 bases between the two germline ends. CDR1 SGHRS and CDR2 YFSETQ come from the germline V gene. The CDR3 has 14 amino acids. Full variable domain (outside the CDR3, taken from reference TRBV5-1 and TRBJ1-6): KAGVTQTPRYLIKTRGQQVTLSCSPISGHRSVSWYQQTPGQGLQFLFEYFSETQRNKGNFPGRFSGRQFSNSRSEMNVSTLELGDSALYLCASSFQGSNSPLHFGNGTRLTVT.

This sequence joins TRBV11-1 and TRBJ1-3; D is unresolved. CDR3 size: 15 residues. Trimming took 3 bases from V and 2 from J, leaving 11 bases between them. Germline values: CDR1 SGHAT, CDR2 FQDESV (reference sequence). CDR3 sequence: CASSLVGSPGNTIYF. For the CDR3, the DNA is TGTGCCAGCAGCTTGGTAGGGAGCCCTGGAAACACCATATATTTT.

J is TRBJ1-4 and V is TRBV18; 10 bases match TRBD1. This CDR3 is 16 amino acids long. From germline, CDR1 is KGHSH and CDR2 LQKENI. V was pared by 2 bases and J by 5 bases, with 5 bases of the junction left unmatched. For the CDR3, the DNA is TGTGCCAGCTCACCAACGTCGGGACAGGGGAATGAAAAACTGTTTTTT. Protein: CASSPTSGQGNEKLFF.

The chain has TRBV30 and TRBJ1-5; TRBD1 agrees at 10 bases. Germline CDR1 GTSNPN, CDR2 SVGIG (reference sequence). CDR3 size: 17 residues. Trimming removed 8 bases from V and 6 bases from J; junction bases left unmatched: 19. The CDR3 protein is CARRDRGLGVIIQPQHF. CDR3 in DNA: TGTGCCCGCAGGGACAGGGGTTTGGGGGTCATTATTCAGCCCCAGCATTTT. Full variable domain (outside the CDR3, taken from reference TRBV30 and TRBJ1-5): SQTIHQWPATLVQPVGSPLSLECTVEGTSNPNLYWYRQAAGRGLQLLFYSVGIGQISSEVPQNLSASRPQDRQFILSSKKLLLSDSGFYLCARRDRGLGVIIQPQHFGDGTRLSIL.

V gene TRBV11-2 combines with J gene TRBJ1-5; tentative D call: TRBD1 (5 bases). Germline-derived CDR1 and CDR2 are SGHAT and FQNNGV. The CDR3 spans 13 residues. Trimming pared 8 bases from V and 7 bases from J, leaving 15 bases between. Here the CDR3 reads CASSSGGAQPQHF. CDR3 coding DNA: TGTGCCAGCTCCTCGGGAGGGGCCCAGCCCCAGCATTTT.

The J gene is TRBJ2-2, the V gene TRBV2; a weak D match, TRBD2 (5 bases). The CDR3 has 14 residues. Germline lookup yields CDR1 SNHLY and CDR2 FYNNEI. Trimming took 9 bases from V and 2 from J, leaving 13 bases between them. Here the CDR3 DNA reads TGTGCCAGTAAGTCGCGGGTCAACACCGGGGAGCTGTTTTTT. It codes for CASKSRVNTGELFF. Looking up the rest from reference TRBV2 and TRBJ2-2 gives the full variable domain: EPEVTQTPSHQVTQMGQEVILRCVPISNHLYFYWYRQILGQKVEFLVSFYNNEISEKSEIFDDQFSVERPDGSNFTLKIRSTKLEDSAMYFCASKSRVNTGELFFGEGSRLTVL.